The clone carrying this T cell receptor (beta chain) was seen a handful of times. Antigen specificity is unknown. For the second PCR, which ran for about 7 to 11 cycles, a sample-barcoded 5' primer and a J-beta primer mix were used. Each cDNA molecule received a tag from a template-switch adaptor that had 12 random nucleotides. TCRdb used MiXCR to reprocess the 5' RACE reads, holding one entry per CDR3 protein. The profile covers over a million distinct CDR3 sequences, with 40% to 55% appearing a single time and under 20% taken by the ten largest. Extraction yielded at least 5 micrograms of total RNA per sample. The data stem from a study of blood T cells in healthy people across ages. Whole-study findings and limits: Naive CD4+ cells and diversity were both higher in long-lived donors than in aged donors. A roughly linear age-dependent decrease characterized TCR beta diversity per million T cells.

This CDR3 has 14 residues. Germline CDR1 reads SGHTA; CDR2 reads FQGNSA. Trimming cost V 8 bases and J 4 bases; bases outside gene matches: 9. The rearrangement links TRBV7-2 to TRBJ2-7, with 9 bases aligning to TRBD2. The clonotype comes from a woman aged 60-70 years in good health. The sample taken for sequencing was blood. CDR3 nucleotides: TGTGCCAGCGATCCAAGGACTAGCGAATACGAGCAGTACTTC. Its protein is CASDPRTSEYEQYF.